This TCR beta chain was identified during a study of blood T cell repertoires in COVID-19. Study background: Sites across the United States, Italy and Spain contributed samples from acute and convalescent COVID-19. From T cells, B-cell-depleted T cells, or PBMCs came the material, which was cDNA or gDNA.

This CDR3 comprises 13 residues. Germline-derived CDR1 and CDR2 are SNHLY and FYNNEI. V shed 8 bases and J 1 base; nucleotides not matched to a gene: 4. In the authors' methods: Researchers report that nucleated cell counts were estimated from reference gene primer amplification. Method: immunoSEQ multiplex PCR; TCRdb's copy keeps in-frame clones and lacks some. V and J calls and clone size come straight from that table; D and trimming were deduced from the DNA. Here the sample spans 50,000 to 75,000 clones, 60% to 85% being singletons. The origin of this receptor is a woman of 80 years or more with acute or convalescent COVID-19. The chain has TRBV2 and TRBJ1-1, with 7 bases that match TRBD1. The sequencing input was peripheral blood. The CDR3, as DNA: TGTGCCAGCCACCGGGACAGGAACACTGAAGCTTTCTTT. It translates to CASHRDRNTEAFF.